In this sample, the clone carrying this T cell receptor (beta chain) turned up many times. These data come from a study of T-cell reconstitution after alpha-beta-depleted transplantation in children. From germline, CDR1 is SGHRS and CDR2 YFSETQ. With V trimmed by 4 bases and J by 3 bases, 6 bases remained unmatched. The CDR3 contains 15 residues. TCRbeta library construction was performed incorporating unique molecular identifiers. Using its own MiXCR run on the PCR reads, TCRdb lists one record per CDR3 protein. There are about 240,000 distinct CDR3 sequences in the sample; around 11% occur only once, and over 2% lies in the top ten.

Sequenced here: PBMCs from the stem cell graft donor, sampled from the stem cell graft. The V gene is TRBV5-1, the J gene TRBJ2-7; 11 positions agree with TRBD1. This receptor was obtained from a human donor who donated a stem cell graft to a child with acute lymphoblastic leukemia. The CDR3 is CASSLGTGGNYEQYF. Here the CDR3 DNA reads TGCGCCAGCAGCCTCGGGACAGGGGGTAACTACGAGCAGTACTTC. Combining the CDR3 with reference TRBV5-1 and TRBJ2-7 gives the whole variable domain KAGVTQTPRYLIKTRGQQVTLSCSPISGHRSVSWYQQTPGQGLQFLFEYFSETQRNKGNFPGRFSGRQFSNSRSEMNVSTLELGDSALYLCASSLGTGGNYEQYFGPGTRLTVT.